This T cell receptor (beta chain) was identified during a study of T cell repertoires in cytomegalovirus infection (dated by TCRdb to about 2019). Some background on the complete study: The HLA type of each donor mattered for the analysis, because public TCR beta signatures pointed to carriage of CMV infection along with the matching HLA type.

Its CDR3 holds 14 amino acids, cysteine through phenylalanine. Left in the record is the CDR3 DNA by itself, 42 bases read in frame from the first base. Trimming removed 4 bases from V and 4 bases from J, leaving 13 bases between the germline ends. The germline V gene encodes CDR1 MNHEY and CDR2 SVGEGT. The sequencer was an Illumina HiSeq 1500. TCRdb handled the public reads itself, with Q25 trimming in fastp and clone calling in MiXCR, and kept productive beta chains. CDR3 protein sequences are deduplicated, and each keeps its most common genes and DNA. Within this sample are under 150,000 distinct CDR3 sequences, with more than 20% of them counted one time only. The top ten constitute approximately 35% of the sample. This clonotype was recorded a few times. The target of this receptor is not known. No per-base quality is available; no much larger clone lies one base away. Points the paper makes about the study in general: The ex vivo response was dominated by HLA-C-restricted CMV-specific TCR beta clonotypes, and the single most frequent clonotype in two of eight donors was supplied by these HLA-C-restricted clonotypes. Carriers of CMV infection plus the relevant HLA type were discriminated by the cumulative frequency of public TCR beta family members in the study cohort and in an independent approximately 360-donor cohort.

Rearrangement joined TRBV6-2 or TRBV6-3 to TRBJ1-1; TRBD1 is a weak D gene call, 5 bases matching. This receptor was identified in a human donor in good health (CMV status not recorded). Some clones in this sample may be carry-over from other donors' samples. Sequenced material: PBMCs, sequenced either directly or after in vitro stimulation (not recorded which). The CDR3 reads CASSSGGSSTEAFF. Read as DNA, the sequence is TGTGCCAGCAGTTCGGGGGGGTCGAGCACTGAAGCTTTCTTT.